The text below deals with one TCR beta chain. The protocol was immunoSEQ multiplex PCR, while the TCRdb copy is restricted to in-frame clones and leaves out a portion. The table has 150,000 to 200,000 clones, around 88% seen once; the top ten hold less than 5.5%. The source of the sample is a study of blood T cell repertoires in COVID-19. CDR3 size: 14 residues. The V end was cut by 4 bases, the J end by 2 bases, with 9 bases between. Germline V gives CDR1 LGHDT, CDR2 YNNKEL (reference sequence). The chain combines TRBV3-1 (or the pseudogene TRBV3-2) with TRBJ2-1, with D hard to call. The source material was peripheral blood. The TCR comes from a human donor in a cohort sampled during active COVID-19. The CDR3 nucleotides read TGTGCCAGCAGCCGGCCCGCGGCCTACAATGAGCAGTTCTTC. This encodes CASSRPAAYNEQFF.